This T cell receptor (beta chain) emerged from a study of identical twins. Looked up from germline, CDR1 is SGHRS and CDR2 is YFSETQ. Germline trimming cut 7 bases from V and 5 bases from J; bases unmatched to any gene: 11. There are 14 residues in the CDR3. TCRdb reanalysed the 5' RACE reads using MiXCR and keeps one entry per CDR3 protein. Of about 520,000 distinct CDR3 sequences listed, approximately 22% were seen once; the top ten hold roughly 0.9%. A further study also used this sample, focusing on T cells expressing NK-cell markers.

The sample was CD4+ T cells sorted from blood. This chain links TRBV5-1 with TRBJ2-5; 7 nucleotides align to TRBD1. The source of this sequence is a woman aged 18-29 years in good health. The CDR3, as DNA: TGCGCCAGCGATTCCCGGACAGGTGGGGAGACCCAGTACTTC. Its translation: CASDSRTGGETQYF.